This TCR beta chain derives from a study of shared clonotypes between healthy human individuals. About the study: Researchers assigned three CD4 naive, three CD4 memory, two CD8 naive and one CD8 memory plate to each donor. Whole-study results and caveats: Naive CD4 clonotype sharing across several donors was around 5%. Researchers found naive subsets generally carried larger estimated richness than memory subsets.

Naivety among CD8 cells was defined by CD45RO negativity and positive CCR7 selection, thereby excluding terminally differentiated effector memory CD45RA+ cells. The table came from immunoSEQ multiplex PCR; TCRdb's copy has only in-frame clones and leaves some out. In the table there are about 800,000 clones, around 96% of which are singletons. About this clone: Its antigen remains unidentified.

Germline assignment: CDR1 SGHVS and CDR2 FQNEAQ. The CDR3 has 14 residues. Trimming stripped 2 bases from V and 3 bases from J, with 8 bases between. This chain joins TRBV7-8 and TRBJ2-1; D call uncertain. Specimen: naive CD8+ T cells sorted from blood. The sequence derives from a man aged 30 to 39 in good health. In DNA, the CDR3 is TGTGCCAGCAGCTTAATGGGCGGCTACAATGAGCAGTTCTTC. It encodes CASSLMGGYNEQFF.